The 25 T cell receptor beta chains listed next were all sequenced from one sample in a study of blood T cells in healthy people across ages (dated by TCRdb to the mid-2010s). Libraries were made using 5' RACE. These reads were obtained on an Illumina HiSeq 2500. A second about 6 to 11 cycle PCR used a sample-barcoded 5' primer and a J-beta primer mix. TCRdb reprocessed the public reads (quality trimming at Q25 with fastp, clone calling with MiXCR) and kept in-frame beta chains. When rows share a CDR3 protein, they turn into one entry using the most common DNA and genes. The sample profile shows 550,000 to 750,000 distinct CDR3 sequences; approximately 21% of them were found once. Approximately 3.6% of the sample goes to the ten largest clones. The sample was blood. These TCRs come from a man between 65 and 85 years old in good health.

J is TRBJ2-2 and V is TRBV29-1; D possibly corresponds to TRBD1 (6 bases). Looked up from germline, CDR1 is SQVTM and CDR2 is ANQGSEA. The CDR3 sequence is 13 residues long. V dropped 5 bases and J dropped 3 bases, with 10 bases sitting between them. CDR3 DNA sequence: TGCAGCGTTATTGAGGGGGACACCGGGGAGCTGTTTTTT. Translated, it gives CSVIEGDTGELFF.

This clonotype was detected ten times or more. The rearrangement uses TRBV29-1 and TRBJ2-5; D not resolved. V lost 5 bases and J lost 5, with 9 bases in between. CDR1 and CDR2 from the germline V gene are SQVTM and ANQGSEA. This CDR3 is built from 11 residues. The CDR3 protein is CSVTYGETQYF. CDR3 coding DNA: TGCAGCGTTACGTATGGGGAGACCCAGTACTTC.

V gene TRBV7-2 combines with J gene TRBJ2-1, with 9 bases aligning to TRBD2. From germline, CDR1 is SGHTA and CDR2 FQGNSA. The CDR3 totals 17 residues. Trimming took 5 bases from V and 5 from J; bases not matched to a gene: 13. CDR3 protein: CASSPNRVAGADNEQFF. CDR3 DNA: TGTGCCAGCAGCCCGAATCGGGTAGCGGGGGCTGACAATGAGCAGTTCTTC.

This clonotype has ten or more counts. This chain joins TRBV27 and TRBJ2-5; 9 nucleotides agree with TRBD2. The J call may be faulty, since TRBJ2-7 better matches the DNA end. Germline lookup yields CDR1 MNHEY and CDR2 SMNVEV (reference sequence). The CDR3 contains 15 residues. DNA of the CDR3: TGTGCCAGCAGTTTAGGCGCGGGAGGGCTGAACGAGCAGTACTTC. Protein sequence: CASSLGAGGLNEQYF.

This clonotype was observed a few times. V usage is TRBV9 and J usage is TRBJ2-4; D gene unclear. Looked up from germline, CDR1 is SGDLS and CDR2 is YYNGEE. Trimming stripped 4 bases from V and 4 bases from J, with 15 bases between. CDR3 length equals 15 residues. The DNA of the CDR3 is TGTGCCAGCAGCCCCCAAGCGCTGGGGAAAAACATTCAGTACTTC. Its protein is CASSPQALGKNIQYF.

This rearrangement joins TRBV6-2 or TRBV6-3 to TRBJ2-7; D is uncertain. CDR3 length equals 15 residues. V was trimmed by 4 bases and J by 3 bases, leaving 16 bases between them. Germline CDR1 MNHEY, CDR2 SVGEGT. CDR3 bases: TGTGCCAGCAGTTCGACAACACCGGCGGACTACGAGCAGTACTTC. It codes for CASSSTTPADYEQYF.

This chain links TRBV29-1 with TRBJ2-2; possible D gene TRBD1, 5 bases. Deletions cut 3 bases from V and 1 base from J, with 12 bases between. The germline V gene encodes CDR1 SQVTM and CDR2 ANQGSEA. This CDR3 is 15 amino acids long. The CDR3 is CSVDMEGVNTGELFF. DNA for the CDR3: TGCAGCGTTGATATGGAAGGGGTGAACACCGGGGAGCTGTTTTTT.

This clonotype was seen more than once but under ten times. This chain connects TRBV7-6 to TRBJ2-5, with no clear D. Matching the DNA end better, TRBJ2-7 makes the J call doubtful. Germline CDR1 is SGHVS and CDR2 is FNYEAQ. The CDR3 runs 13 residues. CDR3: CASSLSRQTEQYF. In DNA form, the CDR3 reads TGTGCCAGCAGCTTAAGCCGGCAGACCGAGCAGTACTTC.

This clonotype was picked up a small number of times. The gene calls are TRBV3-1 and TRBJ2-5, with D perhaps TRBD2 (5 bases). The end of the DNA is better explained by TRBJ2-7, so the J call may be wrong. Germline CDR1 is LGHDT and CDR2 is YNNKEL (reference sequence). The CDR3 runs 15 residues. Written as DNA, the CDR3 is TGTGCCAGCAGCCAAGATCTCGGGATCCCTTCCGAGCAGTACTTC. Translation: CASSQDLGIPSEQYF.

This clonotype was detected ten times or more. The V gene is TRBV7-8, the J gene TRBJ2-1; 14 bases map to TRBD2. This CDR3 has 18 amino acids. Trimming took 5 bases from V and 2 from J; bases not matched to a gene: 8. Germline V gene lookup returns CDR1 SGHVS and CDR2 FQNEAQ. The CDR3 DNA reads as TGTGCCAGCAGCCGACTAGCGGGAGGGGGGATTACCTACAATGAGCAGTTCTTC. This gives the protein CASSRLAGGGITYNEQFF.

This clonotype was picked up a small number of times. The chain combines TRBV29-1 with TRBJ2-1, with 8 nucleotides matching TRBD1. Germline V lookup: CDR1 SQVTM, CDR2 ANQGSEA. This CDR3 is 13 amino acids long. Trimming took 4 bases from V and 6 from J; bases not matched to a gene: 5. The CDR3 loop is CSVVQGVGNEQFF. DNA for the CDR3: TGCAGCGTTGTACAGGGGGTGGGCAATGAGCAGTTCTTC.

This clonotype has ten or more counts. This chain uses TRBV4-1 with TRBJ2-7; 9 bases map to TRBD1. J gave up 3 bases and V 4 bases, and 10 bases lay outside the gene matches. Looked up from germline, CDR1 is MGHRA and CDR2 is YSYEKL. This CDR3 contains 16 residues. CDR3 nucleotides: TGCGCCAGCAGCCGAGCTCCCGGGACAGGGATCTACGAGCAGTACTTC. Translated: CASSRAPGTGIYEQYF.

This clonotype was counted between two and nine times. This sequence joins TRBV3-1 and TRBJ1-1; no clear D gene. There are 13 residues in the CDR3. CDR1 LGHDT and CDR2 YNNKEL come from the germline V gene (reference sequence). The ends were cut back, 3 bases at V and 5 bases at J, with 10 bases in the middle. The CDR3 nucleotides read TGTGCCAGCAGCCAGGTAGGCGGAACTGAAGCTTTCTTT. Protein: CASSQVGGTEAFF.

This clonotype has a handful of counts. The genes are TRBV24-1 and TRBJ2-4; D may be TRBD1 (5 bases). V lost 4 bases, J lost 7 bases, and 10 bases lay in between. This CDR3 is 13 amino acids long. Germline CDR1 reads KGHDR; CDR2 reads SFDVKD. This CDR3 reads CATSEGAGNIQYF. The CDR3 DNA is TGTGCCACCAGTGAAGGGGCCGGGAACATTCAGTACTTC.

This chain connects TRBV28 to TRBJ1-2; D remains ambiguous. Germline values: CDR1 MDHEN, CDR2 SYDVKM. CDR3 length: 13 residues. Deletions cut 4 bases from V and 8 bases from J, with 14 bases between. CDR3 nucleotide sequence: TGTGCCAGCAGTTACTCAGGCGAACGAGGCTACACCTTC. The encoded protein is CASSYSGERGYTF.

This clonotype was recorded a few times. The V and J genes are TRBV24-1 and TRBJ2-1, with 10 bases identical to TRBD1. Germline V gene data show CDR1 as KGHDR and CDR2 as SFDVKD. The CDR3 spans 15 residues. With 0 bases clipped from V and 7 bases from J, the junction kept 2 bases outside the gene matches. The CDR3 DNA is TGTGCCACCAGTGATTTGGGACAGGGGGATAATGAGCAGTTCTTC. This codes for CATSDLGQGDNEQFF.

This chain's CDR3 is CASSETGRAYEQYF. In nucleotides, the CDR3 is TGTGCCAGCAGTGAGACAGGGCGGGCCTACGAGCAGTACTTC. The chain joins TRBV12-3 or TRBV12-4 to TRBJ2-7; 7 nucleotides agree with TRBD1. The V gene end was trimmed by 5 bases and the J gene end by 2 bases; junction bases not matched to a gene: 6. The CDR3 covers 14 residues.

CDR3 residues: CASSQVDGGTEAFF. CDR3 DNA: TGTGCCAGCAGCCAAGTTGATGGGGGCACTGAAGCTTTCTTT. J is TRBJ1-1 and V is TRBV3-1; weak D call: TRBD1 (5 bases). V lost 1 base, J lost 4 bases, and 10 bases lay in between. Germline CDR1 LGHDT, CDR2 YNNKEL (reference sequence). The CDR3 sequence is 14 residues long.

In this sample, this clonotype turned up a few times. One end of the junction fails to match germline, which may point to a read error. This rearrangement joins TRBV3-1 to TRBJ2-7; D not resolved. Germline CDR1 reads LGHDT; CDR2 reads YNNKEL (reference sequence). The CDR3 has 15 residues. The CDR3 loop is CTSSQVPGTSYEQYF. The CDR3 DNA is TGTACCAGCAGCCAAGTGCCGGGCACAAGCTACGAGCAGTACTTC.

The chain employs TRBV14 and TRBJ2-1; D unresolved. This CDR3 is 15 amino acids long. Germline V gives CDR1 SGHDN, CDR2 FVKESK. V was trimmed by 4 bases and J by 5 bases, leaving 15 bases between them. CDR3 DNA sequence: TGTGCCAGCAGCCTCCGGGCACAGCCCAACAATGAGCAGTTCTTC. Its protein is CASSLRAQPNNEQFF.

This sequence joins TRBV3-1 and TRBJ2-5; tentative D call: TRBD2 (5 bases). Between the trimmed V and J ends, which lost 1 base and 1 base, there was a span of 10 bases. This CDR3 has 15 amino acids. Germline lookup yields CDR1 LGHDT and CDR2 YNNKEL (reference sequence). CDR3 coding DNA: TGTGCCAGCAGCCAAGGACCGGGAACCCAAGAGACCCAGTACTTC. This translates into CASSQGPGTQETQYF.

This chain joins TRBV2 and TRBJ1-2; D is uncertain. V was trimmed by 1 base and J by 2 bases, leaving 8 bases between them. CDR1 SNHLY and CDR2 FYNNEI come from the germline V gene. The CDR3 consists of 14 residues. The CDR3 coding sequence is TGTGCCAGCAGTGAAGACCTTACCAACTATGGCTACACCTTC. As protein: CASSEDLTNYGYTF.

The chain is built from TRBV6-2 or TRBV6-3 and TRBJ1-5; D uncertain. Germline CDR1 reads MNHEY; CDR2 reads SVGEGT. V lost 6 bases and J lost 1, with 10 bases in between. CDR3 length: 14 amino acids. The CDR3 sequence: CASSPDGSNQPQHF. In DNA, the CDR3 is TGTGCCAGCAGCCCGGACGGAAGCAATCAGCCCCAGCATTTT.

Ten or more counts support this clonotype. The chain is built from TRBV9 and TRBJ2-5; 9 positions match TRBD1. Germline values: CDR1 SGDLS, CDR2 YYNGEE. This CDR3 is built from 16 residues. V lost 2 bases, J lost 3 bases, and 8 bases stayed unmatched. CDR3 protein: CASSVSTGQGEETQYF. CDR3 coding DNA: TGTGCCAGCAGCGTGTCGACGGGACAGGGAGAAGAGACCCAGTACTTC. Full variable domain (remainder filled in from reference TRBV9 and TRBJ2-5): DSGVTQTPKHLITATGQRVTLRCSPRSGDLSVYWYQQSLDQGLQFLIQYYNGEERAKGNILERFSAQQFPDLHSELNLSSLELGDSALYFCASSVSTGQGEETQYFGPGTRLLVL.

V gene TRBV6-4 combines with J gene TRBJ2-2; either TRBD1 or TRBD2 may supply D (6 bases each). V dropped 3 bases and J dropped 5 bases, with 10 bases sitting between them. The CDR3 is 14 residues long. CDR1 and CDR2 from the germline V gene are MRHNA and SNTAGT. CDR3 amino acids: CASSEQGGTGELFF. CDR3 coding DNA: TGTGCCAGCAGTGAACAGGGAGGTACCGGGGAGCTGTTTTTT.